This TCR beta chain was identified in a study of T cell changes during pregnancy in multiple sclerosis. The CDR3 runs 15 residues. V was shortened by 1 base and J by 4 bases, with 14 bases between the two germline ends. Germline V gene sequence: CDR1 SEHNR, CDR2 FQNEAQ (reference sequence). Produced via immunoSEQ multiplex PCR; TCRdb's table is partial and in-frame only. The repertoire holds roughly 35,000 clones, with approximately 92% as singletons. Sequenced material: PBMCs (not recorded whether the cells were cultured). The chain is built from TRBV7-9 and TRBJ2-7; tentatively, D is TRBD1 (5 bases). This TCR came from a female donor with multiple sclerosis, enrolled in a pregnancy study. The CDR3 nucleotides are TGTGCCAGCAGCTTAGTGGGGCAGGGCGTGTACGAGCAGTACTTC. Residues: CASSLVGQGVYEQYF.